The rows below give T cell receptor beta chains drawn from one sample of a study of identical twins. TCRdb recomputed calls from the 5' RACE reads with MiXCR, one row per CDR3 protein. The repertoire holds roughly 770,000 distinct CDR3 sequences, with about 20% as singletons. This same sample was also taken into another study, of T cells expressing NK-cell markers.

The sequenced material came from PBMCs. The receptor source for this set is a woman in her late teens or twenties in good health. Each CDR3 is given with its conserved first and last residue. Fields, in order: clone size, D gene, V gene, J gene, CDR3 protein, CDR3 DNA. D genes are given only for firm matches. Expanded clones get a size class; other rows say once, few or many, or leave the size out.

abundance: few
d_gene: TRBD1
v_gene: TRBV18
j_gene: TRBJ2-3
CDR3aa: CASSPGQGRRTQYF
CDR3nt: TGTGCCAGCTCACCGGGACAGGGTCGGCGTACGCAGTATTTT

abundance: few
d_gene: -
v_gene: TRBV29-1
j_gene: TRBJ2-1
CDR3aa: CSVGQTRWGNEQFF
CDR3nt: TGCAGCGTTGGTCAGACTAGGTGGGGGAATGAGCAGTTCTTC

abundance: -
d_gene: -
v_gene: TRBV12-3/TRBV12-4
j_gene: TRBJ2-5
CDR3aa: CASRWSMETQYF
CDR3nt: TGTGCCAGCAGATGGAGTATGGAGACCCAGTACTTC

abundance: many
d_gene: -
v_gene: TRBV6-5
j_gene: TRBJ2-7
CDR3aa: CASSYQGGRPYEQYF
CDR3nt: TGTGCCAGCAGTTACCAAGGCGGACGGCCCTACGAGCAGTACTTC

abundance: few
d_gene: -
v_gene: TRBV10-3
j_gene: TRBJ2-2
CDR3aa: CAISEFSNVGELFF
CDR3nt: TGTGCCATCAGTGAGTTTTCTAACGTAGGGGAGCTGTTTTTT

abundance: -
d_gene: -
v_gene: TRBV27
j_gene: TRBJ2-2
CDR3aa: CASSSGLGERRGTGELFF
CDR3nt: TGTGCCAGCAGTTCGGGCCTCGGAGAGAGGAGGGGCACCGGGGAGCTGTTTTTT

abundance: few
d_gene: -
v_gene: TRBV12-3/TRBV12-4
j_gene: TRBJ1-2
CDR3aa: CASSGTEVSNYGYTF
CDR3nt: TGTGCCAGCAGTGGGACCGAAGTGTCTAACTATGGCTACACCTTC

abundance: -
d_gene: -
v_gene: TRBV28
j_gene: TRBJ2-3
CDR3aa: CASSLPTDKLGKTQYF
CDR3nt: TGTGCCAGCAGTTTACCTACTGACAAGTTGGGGAAAACGCAGTATTTT

abundance: -
d_gene: TRBD2
v_gene: TRBV10-3
j_gene: TRBJ2-3
CDR3aa: CAIKGAGSGRLGDTQYF
CDR3nt: TGTGCCATCAAGGGGGCCGGTAGCGGGAGGCTGGGAGATACGCAGTATTTT

abundance: few
d_gene: -
v_gene: TRBV9
j_gene: TRBJ2-7
CDR3aa: CASSVGGQLNYEQYF
CDR3nt: TGTGCCAGCAGCGTAGGGGGGCAGCTTAACTACGAGCAGTACTTC

abundance: -
d_gene: -
v_gene: TRBV9
j_gene: TRBJ2-7
CDR3aa: CASSVASGAEQYF
CDR3nt: TGTGCCAGCAGCGTAGCATCAGGGGCCGAGCAGTACTTC

abundance: few
d_gene: -
v_gene: TRBV7-9
j_gene: TRBJ2-7
CDR3aa: CASSFFGFAYEQYF
CDR3nt: TGTGCCAGCAGCTTCTTTGGGTTCGCCTACGAGCAGTACTTC

abundance: -
d_gene: -
v_gene: TRBV15
j_gene: TRBJ2-1
CDR3aa: CATSTRTSSGDEQFF
CDR3nt: TGTGCCACCAGCACACGAACGAGTTCCGGCGATGAGCAGTTCTTC

abundance: -
d_gene: -
v_gene: TRBV20-1
j_gene: TRBJ2-3
CDR3aa: CSAPNPGRGTDTQYF
CDR3nt: TGCAGTGCTCCCAACCCAGGGCGCGGCACAGATACGCAGTATTTT

abundance: -
d_gene: -
v_gene: TRBV9
j_gene: TRBJ1-4
CDR3aa: CASSVEAWDEKLFF
CDR3nt: TGTGCCAGCAGCGTAGAGGCCTGGGATGAAAAACTGTTTTTT

abundance: few
d_gene: -
v_gene: TRBV7-6
j_gene: TRBJ1-1
CDR3aa: CASSLLEDSEAFF
CDR3nt: TGTGCCAGCAGCTTATTGGAAGACTCTGAAGCTTTCTTT

abundance: -
d_gene: TRBD1
v_gene: TRBV25-1
j_gene: TRBJ2-7
CDR3aa: CASSENHGQALSKPQSYEQYF
CDR3nt: TGTGCCAGCAGTGAGAATCACGGACAGGCCCTTTCAAAGCCCCAGTCCTACGAGCAGTACTTC

abundance: many
d_gene: TRBD1
v_gene: TRBV12-3/TRBV12-4
j_gene: TRBJ2-5
CDR3aa: CASSSGQGYQETQYF
CDR3nt: TGTGCCAGCAGTTCCGGACAGGGCTATCAAGAGACCCAGTACTTC

abundance: -
d_gene: TRBD1
v_gene: TRBV20-1
j_gene: TRBJ1-6
CDR3aa: CSADTGTANSPLHF
CDR3nt: TGCAGTGCGGATACCGGGACAGCCAATTCACCCCTCCACTTT

abundance: -
d_gene: TRBD2
v_gene: TRBV7-8
j_gene: TRBJ2-7
CDR3aa: CASTSGTSGRGGSYEQYF
CDR3nt: TGTGCCAGCACCAGCGGGACTAGCGGGAGGGGGGGCTCCTACGAGCAGTACTTC